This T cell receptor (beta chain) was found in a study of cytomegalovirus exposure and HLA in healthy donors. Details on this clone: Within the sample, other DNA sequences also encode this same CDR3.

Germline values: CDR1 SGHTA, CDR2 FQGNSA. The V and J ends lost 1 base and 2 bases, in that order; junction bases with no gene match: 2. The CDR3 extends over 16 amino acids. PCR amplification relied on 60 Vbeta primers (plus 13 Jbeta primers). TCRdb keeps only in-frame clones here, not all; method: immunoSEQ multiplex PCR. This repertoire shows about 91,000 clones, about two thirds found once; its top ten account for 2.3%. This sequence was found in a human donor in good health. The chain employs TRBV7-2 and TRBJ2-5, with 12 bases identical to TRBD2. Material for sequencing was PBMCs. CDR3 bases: TGTGCCAGCAGCTTAGGTCTAGCGGGGGGGCAAGAGACCCAGTACTTC. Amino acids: CASSLGLAGGQETQYF.